This TCR beta chain emerged from a study of coeliac disease. Method: immunoSEQ multiplex PCR; TCRdb's copy keeps in-frame clones and lacks some. In the table there are about 2,300 clones, about 73% of which are singletons. With regard to this clone: Its antigen remains unidentified.

Broader study findings: Control samples showed higher TRB and TRG clonality than intraepithelial and lamina propria samples in active celiac disease. Most TRB amino acid sequences occurred in only one sample.

This CDR3 is 13 amino acids long. Germline V gives CDR1 SGHRS, CDR2 YFSETQ. The junction had 0 bases not matched to a gene; V was cut back by 1 base and J by 3 bases. One frozen approximately 500,000-cell aliquot per fraction was sequenced. The sequenced sample consisted of lymphocytes from the gut lamina propria. V usage is TRBV5-1 and J usage is TRBJ1-2; 7 bases match TRBD1. This receptor was taken from a human donor without celiac disease. The CDR3 region has the DNA TGCGCCAGCAGCTTGACAGGGGACTATGGCTACACCTTC. Translation gives CASSLTGDYGYTF.